This is a list of T cell receptor beta chains from one sample in a study of metastatic and nonmetastatic thyroid tumors. TCRdb ran MiXCR on the PCR reads. The repertoire consists of about 2,900 clones, with more than 30% occurring once and the leading ten covering roughly a fifth. The sequencing input was tumor tissue. Receptors originate from a female donor with papillary thyroid cancer or a benign thyroid nodule (not recorded which). Some clones in this sample may be carry-over from other donors' samples. CDR3s include the opening cysteine and the closing phenylalanine or tryptophan. D genes are given only for firm matches. A row's size may be missing; if present it is once, few, many or a size class.

TGTGCCAGCAGCCGGACAGGGGGCACTGAAGCTTTCTTT,CASSRTGGTEAFF,TRBD1,TRBV12-3/TRBV12-4,TRBJ1-1,13,few
TGTGCCACATGGGGGAGACTAGGGAGCACAGATACGCAGTATTTT,CATWGRLGSTDTQYF,.,TRBV28,TRBJ2-3,15,few
TGCGCCAGCAGCTTGATGCTAGCGGGAGGTGTGTACAATGAGCAGTTCTTC,CASSLMLAGGVYNEQFF,TRBD2,TRBV5-1,TRBJ2-1,17,few
TGTGCCAGCAGTTATTCCCCGACCGAGCAGTACTTC,CASSYSPTEQYF,.,TRBV6-9,TRBJ2-7,12,.
TGTGCCAGCAGTTACTCGATCGGACTGCAAGAGACCCAGTACTTC,CASSYSIGLQETQYF,.,TRBV6-2/TRBV6-3,TRBJ2-5,15,.
TGTGCCAGCAGCCGAGCGGGATACACAGATACGCAGTATTTT,CASSRAGYTDTQYF,TRBD2,TRBV28,TRBJ2-3,14,few
TGTGCCAGCTTGGGGGCCAGAGGTGGCTACACCTTC,CASLGARGGYTF,.,TRBV7-9,TRBJ1-2,12,.
TGTGCCAGCGCTGGGACAGTTAGCGAGACCCAGTACTTC,CASAGTVSETQYF,TRBD1,TRBV7-6,TRBJ2-5,13,medium-sized
TGTGCCAGCAGTCCAGGGCTGCCCCTGGGCTACACCTTC,CASSPGLPLGYTF,.,TRBV11-2,TRBJ1-2,13,.
TGTGCCAGCAGCTTGGCCGAACAGGAGTACGAGCAGTACTTC,CASSLAEQEYEQYF,.,TRBV5-6,TRBJ2-7,14,once
TGTGCCAGCAGTTTAGGACAGGGTTCTAACTATGGCTACACCTTC,CASSLGQGSNYGYTF,TRBD1,TRBV12-3/TRBV12-4,TRBJ1-2,15,few
TGTGCCAGCAGTTACCTTAGCAATGAGCAGTTCTTC,CASSYLSNEQFF,.,TRBV6-2/TRBV6-3,TRBJ2-1,12,few
TGTGCCAGCAGCTTAGGTCCCCTGGGGACAGGGGCCACCTACGAGCAGTACTTC,CASSLGPLGTGATYEQYF,TRBD1,TRBV11-2,TRBJ2-7,18,once
TGTGCCAGCAGACAAAGGGGATACGAGACCCAGTACTTC,CASRQRGYETQYF,.,TRBV13,TRBJ2-5,13,.
TGTGCCATCAGGGGGGACAGGGACTCTGGCTACACCTTC,CAIRGDRDSGYTF,TRBD1,TRBV10-3,TRBJ1-2,13,few
TGCGCCAGCAGCTTTCTAGCGGGCCGCCAAGAGACCCAGTACTTC,CASSFLAGRQETQYF,TRBD2,TRBV5-1,TRBJ2-5,15,.